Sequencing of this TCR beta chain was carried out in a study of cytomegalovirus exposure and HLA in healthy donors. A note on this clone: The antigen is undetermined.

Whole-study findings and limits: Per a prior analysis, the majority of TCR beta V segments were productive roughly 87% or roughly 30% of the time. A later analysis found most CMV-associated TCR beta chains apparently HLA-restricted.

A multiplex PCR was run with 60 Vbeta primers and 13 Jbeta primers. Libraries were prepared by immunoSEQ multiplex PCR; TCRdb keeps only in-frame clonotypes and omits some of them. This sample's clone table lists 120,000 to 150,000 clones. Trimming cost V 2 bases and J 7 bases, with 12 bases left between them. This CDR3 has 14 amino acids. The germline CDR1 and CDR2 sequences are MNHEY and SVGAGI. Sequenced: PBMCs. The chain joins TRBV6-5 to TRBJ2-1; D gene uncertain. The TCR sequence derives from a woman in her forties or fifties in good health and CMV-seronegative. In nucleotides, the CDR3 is TGTGCCAGCAGTTACCCGGGTCCCGGGAATGAGCAGTTCTTC. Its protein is CASSYPGPGNEQFF.